This TCR beta chain appears in the sequencing data of a study of blood T cell repertoires in COVID-19. Study information: PBMCs, B-cell-depleted T cells, or T cells provided the cDNA or gDNA that made up the material.

The assay was immunoSEQ multiplex PCR, and TCRdb's table has in-frame clones only and misses some. The sample carries around 260,000 clones, 80% to 95% recorded once. The sequence was obtained from a person aged 18-29 years with COVID-19, enrolled during active disease. What was sequenced was peripheral blood.

The CDR3 DNA reads as TGTGCCATCAGAGCCGGGACATTCTACACTGAAGCTTTCTTT. Protein sequence: CAIRAGTFYTEAFF. The chain has TRBV10-3 and TRBJ1-1; maybe TRBD1 (6 bases). The length of the CDR3 is 14 residues. V lost 6 bases to trimming and J lost 3 bases, with 14 bases between them. Germline assignment: CDR1 ENHRY and CDR2 SYGVKD.